Listed below are T cell receptor beta chains from one sample, sequenced in a study of graft-versus-host responses after intestinal transplantation. The antigens for these receptors are not known. Sequencing used immunoSEQ multiplex PCR; TCRdb keeps in-frame clones, though not all of them. The sample holds tens of thousands of clones; just under 95% are singletons and the top ten take around 0.56%. The starting material was unstimulated CD8+ T cells sorted from spleen or lymph node cells, obtained before intestinal transplant. Source of these receptors: a human donor who received an intestinal transplant. Each CDR3 is given with its conserved first and last residue. D genes are given only for firm matches. The size entry is marked missing in some rows and otherwise reads once, few, many or a size class.

clone_size | j_call | d_call | cdr3_length | v_call | cdr3_nt | cdr3_aa
. | TRBJ2-1 | TRBD2 | 14 | TRBV5-4 | TGTGCCAGCAGTTATACTAGCGACCACAATGAGCAGTTCTTC | CASSYTSDHNEQFF
. | TRBJ2-5 | . | 15 | TRBV6-5 | TGTGCCAGCAGTTACGGGCAGGGGAGTCAAGAGACCCAGTACTTC | CASSYGQGSQETQYF
. | TRBJ2-1 | TRBD2 | 14 | TRBV7-3 | TGTGCCAGCAGCTTTCTAGCGGGAGGGCCGGAGCAGTTCTTC | CASSFLAGGPEQFF
. | TRBJ2-7 | TRBD2 | 15 | TRBV27 | TGTGCCAGCAGTCCTAATTTGGGACTAGCGAACGAGCAGTACTTC | CASSPNLGLANEQYF
. | TRBJ2-7 | TRBD2 | 15 | TRBV5-1 | TGCGCCAGCAGCTTTATACGGGAGGGGGGCTACGAGCAGTACTTC | CASSFIREGGYEQYF
. | TRBJ1-1 | TRBD1 | 14 | TRBV5-1 | TGCGCCAGCAGCGGACTCAGGGGGAGGGCTGAAGCTTTCTTT | CASSGLRGRAEAFF
. | TRBJ1-2 | TRBD1 | 15 | TRBV4-1 | TGCGCCAGCAGCCAAGACCCACAGGGGAGGTACGGCTACACCTTC | CASSQDPQGRYGYTF
. | TRBJ2-1 | . | 14 | TRBV27 | TGTGCCAGCAGTTCGAGGTCCTCTAACAATGAGCAGTTCTTC | CASSSRSSNNEQFF
once | TRBJ1-4 | . | 16 | TRBV30 | TGTGCCTGGAGCCCCGGGACATGGGGCGCTAATGAAAAACTGTTTTTT | CAWSPGTWGANEKLFF
once | TRBJ2-1 | . | 14 | TRBV22-1 | TGTCCTGGGAGCGCACTAGGGGGATACAATGAGCAGTTCTTC | CPGSALGGYNEQFF
. | TRBJ1-2 | . | 19 | TRBV4-1 | TGCGCCAGCAGCCAAGGCGAGGAGGGCGTAAACCCCTATAACTATGGCTACACCTTC | CASSQGEEGVNPYNYGYTF
. | TRBJ2-7 | TRBD1 | 13 | TRBV7-9 | TGTGCCAGCAGCCCAACAGGGGAGTGGGAGCAGTACTTC | CASSPTGEWEQYF
. | TRBJ1-2 | . | 16 | TRBV4-1 | TGCGCCAGCAGCCGGCAGGACTTGAGTGGGGACTATGGCTACACCTTC | CASSRQDLSGDYGYTF
. | TRBJ2-3 | . | 16 | TRBV7-6 | TGTGCCAGCAGCTCCCTGGTCCAGCTAGGGACAGATACGCAGTATTTT | CASSSLVQLGTDTQYF
. | TRBJ1-3 | . | 17 | TRBV18 | TGTGCCAGCTCACCCGCACAGGGTGTCGACTCTGGAAACACCATATATTTT | CASSPAQGVDSGNTIYF
. | TRBJ2-3 | . | 16 | TRBV27 | TGTGCCAGCAGTGACCTCCTAGCGACGCAGACAGATACGCAGTATTTT | CASSDLLATQTDTQYF
. | TRBJ2-7 | . | 11 | TRBV7-2 | TGTGCCAGCAGCCATGAGCGCGAGCAGTACTTC | CASSHEREQYF
once | TRBJ2-7 | TRBD1 | 16 | TRBV5-8 | TGTGCCAGCAGCTTGGGGGCCGGGACAGGGTACTACGAGCAGTACTTC | CASSLGAGTGYYEQYF
. | TRBJ2-7 | TRBD2 | 16 | TRBV5-1 | TGCGCCAGCAGCTTGGTAGGACTAGCGGGATTCGACGAGCAGTACTTC | CASSLVGLAGFDEQYF
. | TRBJ2-3 | . | 16 | TRBV7-6 | TGTGCCAGCAGCTTAGGGGGGCCTTTAATCACAGATACGCAGTATTTT | CASSLGGPLITDTQYF
. | TRBJ1-5 | . | 14 | TRBV4-1 | TGCGCCAGCAGCCAAGGTGACTCGAATCAGCCCCAGCATTTT | CASSQGDSNQPQHF
. | TRBJ1-1 | . | 15 | TRBV18 | TGTGCCAGCTCACCACCGTTTACGGGTAACACTGAAGCTTTCTTT | CASSPPFTGNTEAFF
. | TRBJ2-7 | TRBD1 | 13 | TRBV27 | TGTGCCAGCAGTTTCGGACAGGGCTACGAGCAGTACTTC | CASSFGQGYEQYF
. | TRBJ2-1 | TRBD2 | 19 | TRBV7-7 | TGTGCCAGCAGCCCGGGGACTAGCGGGAGGGTAAAGTCCTACAATGAGCAGTTCTTC | CASSPGTSGRVKSYNEQFF
once | TRBJ2-1 | . | 13 | TRBV4-1 | TGCGCCAGCAGCCAAGTATCTAGCCCCGAGCAGTTCTTC | CASSQVSSPEQFF
. | TRBJ2-7 | TRBD1 | 14 | TRBV27 | TGTGCCAGCAGCGGACAGGTTAGCTCCTACGAGCAGTACTTC | CASSGQVSSYEQYF
once | TRBJ1-1 | . | 15 | TRBV7-9 | TGTGCCAGCAGCTTGGAGGTTGGGGCAGTTCTTGAAGCTTTCTTT | CASSLEVGAVLEAFF
. | TRBJ2-7 | . | 14 | TRBV7-9 | TGTGCCAGCAGCTTAGATGGGCGAAGGTTCGAGCAGTACTTC | CASSLDGRRFEQYF
once | TRBJ2-1 | . | 12 | TRBV27 | TGTGCCAGCAGTTTAAAGGCGAATGAGCAGTTCTTC | CASSLKANEQFF
. | TRBJ1-2 | . | 14 | TRBV2 | TGTGCCAGCAGCCCGAGGGGCCCTAACTATGGCTACACCTTC | CASSPRGPNYGYTF
once | TRBJ2-7 | TRBD2 | 14 | TRBV6-5 | TGTGCCAGCAGTGGACTAGCGGAGTCCTACGAGCAGTACTTC | CASSGLAESYEQYF
. | TRBJ2-7 | TRBD2 | 15 | TRBV4-1 | TGCGCCAGCAGCCAAGAAGCGGGAGGTTCCTACGAGCAGTACTTC | CASSQEAGGSYEQYF
. | TRBJ1-1 | . | 14 | TRBV11-1 | TGTGCCAGCAGCTTAGCCAGGGGTGGCACTGAAGCTTTCTTT | CASSLARGGTEAFF
. | TRBJ2-7 | . | 14 | TRBV27 | TGTGCCAGCAGTGTACGGGGTCCTCTCATGGGGCAGTACTTC | CASSVRGPLMGQYF
. | TRBJ2-7 | . | 14 | TRBV27 | TGTGCCAGCAGTTTATGGACTAACTCCTACGAGCAGTACTTC | CASSLWTNSYEQYF
. | TRBJ2-7 | . | 15 | TRBV11-2 | TGTGCCAGCAGCTTAGATCATGATCAAACCTACGAGCAGTACTTC | CASSLDHDQTYEQYF
. | TRBJ1-1 | . | 14 | TRBV6-1 | TGTGCCAGCAGTAACAGTTACCCGAACACTGAAGCTTTCTTT | CASSNSYPNTEAFF
. | TRBJ1-1 | . | 15 | TRBV28 | TGTGCCAGCAGTTGCCCCTGGGGGGGGAACACTGAAGCTTTCTTT | CASSCPWGGNTEAFF
. | TRBJ2-1 | . | 16 | TRBV27 | TGTGCCAGCAGTTTAAGTAGCGTGTGGGAATACAATGAGCAGTTCTTC | CASSLSSVWEYNEQFF
. | TRBJ1-1 | TRBD1 | 13 | TRBV25-1 | TGTGCCAGCAGTAAGGGGGCGGTCACTGAAGCTTTCTTT | CASSKGAVTEAFF
few | TRBJ1-1 | . | 16 | TRBV6-6 | TGTGCCAGCAGTTACGCCACCAGGGGAGAGAACACTGAAGCTTTCTTT | CASSYATRGENTEAFF
. | TRBJ2-7 | . | 15 | TRBV29-1 | TGCAGCGTTGAAGATCTGGACAGTATGAAGGGCGAGCAGTACTTC | CSVEDLDSMKGEQYF
. | TRBJ2-7 | . | 14 | TRBV11-2 | TGTGCCAGCAGCTTAGCTAATATCGCCTACGAGCAGTACTTC | CASSLANIAYEQYF
. | TRBJ2-1 | . | 15 | TRBV27 | TGTGCCAGCAGATTGGGGCCTAGCACCTACAATGAGCAGTTCTTC | CASRLGPSTYNEQFF
. | TRBJ2-3 | . | 15 | TRBV29-1 | TGCAGCGCCCCTCCTCTCGACGGAACCACAGATACGCAGTATTTT | CSAPPLDGTTDTQYF
few | TRBJ1-3 | . | 14 | TRBV27 | TGTGCCAGCAGCCCCGGGACAACTGGAAACACCATATATTTT | CASSPGTTGNTIYF
few | TRBJ2-1 | TRBD2 | 15 | TRBV27 | TGTGCCAGCGTAAAAGCGGGAGGCCCCCAGTGGGGGCAGTTCTTC | CASVKAGGPQWGQFF
. | TRBJ1-3 | . | 15 | TRBV9 | TGTGCCAGCTCGGGGCATCCCGAAGGCGGAAACACCATATATTTT | CASSGHPEGGNTIYF
. | TRBJ2-3 | . | 12 | TRBV27 | TGTGCCAGCAGTTATTCCACAGATACGCAGTATTTT | CASSYSTDTQYF
. | TRBJ1-1 | . | 14 | TRBV4-2 | TGTGCCAGCAGCCAAGGGTTGGGGAACACTGAAGCTTTCTTT | CASSQGLGNTEAFF
. | TRBJ2-1 | TRBD2 | 20 | TRBV2 | TGTGCCAGCAGTCCTGCCGTTGAACTAGCGGGAGGGAGCTCCTACAATGAGCAGTTCTTC | CASSPAVELAGGSSYNEQFF
once | TRBJ2-1 | . | 15 | TRBV28 | TGTGCCAGCAGTTTAGCTGTAAGCTCCTACAATGAGCAGTTCTTC | CASSLAVSSYNEQFF
. | TRBJ2-3 | . | 12 | TRBV2 | TGTGCCAGCAATCCGAGGGGGGATACGCAGTATTTT | CASNPRGDTQYF
. | TRBJ2-7 | . | 14 | TRBV4-2 | TGTGCCAGCAGCCAAGTTTACCTTGTCGACGAGCAGTACTTC | CASSQVYLVDEQYF
once | TRBJ2-5 | . | 14 | TRBV28 | TGTGCCAGCAGTCTCGAGCGCCCTCAAGAGACCCAGTACTTC | CASSLERPQETQYF